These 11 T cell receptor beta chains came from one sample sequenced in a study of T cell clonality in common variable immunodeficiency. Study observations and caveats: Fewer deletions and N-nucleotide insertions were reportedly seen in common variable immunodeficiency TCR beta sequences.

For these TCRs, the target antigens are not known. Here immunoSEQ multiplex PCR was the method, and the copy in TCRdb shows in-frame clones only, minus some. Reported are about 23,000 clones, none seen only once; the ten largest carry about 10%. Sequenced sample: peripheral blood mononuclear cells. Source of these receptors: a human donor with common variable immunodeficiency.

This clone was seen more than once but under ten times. The CDR3 reads CASSQSYNEQFF. CDR3 DNA, as far as it was read: TGTGCCAGCAGCCAATCATACAATGAG. The genes are TRBV7-2 and TRBJ2-1; D remains unclear. The read comes to an end 3 residues before the CDR3 does, leaving the germline J gene to fill in the end. V lost 5 bases and J lost 4, with 6 bases in between. CDR3 size: 12 residues. Looked up from germline, CDR1 is SGHTA and CDR2 is FQGNSA. The entire variable domain, with the rest obtained from reference TRBV7-2 and TRBJ2-1, is as follows: GAGVSQSPSNKVTEKGKDVELRCDPISGHTALYWYRQSLGQGLEFLIYFQGNSAPDKSGLPSDRFSAERTGGSVSTLTIQRTQQEDSAVYLCASSQSYNEQFFGPGTRLTVL.

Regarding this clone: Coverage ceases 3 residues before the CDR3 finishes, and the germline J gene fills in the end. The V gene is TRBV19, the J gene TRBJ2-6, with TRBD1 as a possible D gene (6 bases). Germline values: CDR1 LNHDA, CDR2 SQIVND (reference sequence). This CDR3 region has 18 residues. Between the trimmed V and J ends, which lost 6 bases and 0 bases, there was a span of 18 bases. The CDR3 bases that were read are TGTGCCAGTAGCCCGGACAGTGGCTGGCTCTCTGGGGCCAACGTC. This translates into CASSPDSGWLSGANV. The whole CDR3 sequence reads CASSPDSGWLSGANVLTF.

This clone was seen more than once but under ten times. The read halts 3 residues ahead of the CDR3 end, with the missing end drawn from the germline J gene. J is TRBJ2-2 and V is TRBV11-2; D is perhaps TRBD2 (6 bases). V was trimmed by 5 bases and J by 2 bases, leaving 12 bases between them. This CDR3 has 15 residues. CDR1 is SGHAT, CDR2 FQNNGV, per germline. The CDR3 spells CASSMEGLNTGELFF. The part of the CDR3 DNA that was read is TGTGCCAGCAGCATGGAGGGTTTAAACACCGGGGAG.

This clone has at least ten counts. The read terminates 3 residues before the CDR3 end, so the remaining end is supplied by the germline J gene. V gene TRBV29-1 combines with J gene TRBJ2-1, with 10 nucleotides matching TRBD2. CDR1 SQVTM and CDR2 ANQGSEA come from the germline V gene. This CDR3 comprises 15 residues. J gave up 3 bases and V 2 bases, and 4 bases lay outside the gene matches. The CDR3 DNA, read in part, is TGCAGCGTTGAACAAGCGGGGGGGCACTACAATGAG. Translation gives CSVEQAGGHYNE. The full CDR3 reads CSVEQAGGHYNEQFF.

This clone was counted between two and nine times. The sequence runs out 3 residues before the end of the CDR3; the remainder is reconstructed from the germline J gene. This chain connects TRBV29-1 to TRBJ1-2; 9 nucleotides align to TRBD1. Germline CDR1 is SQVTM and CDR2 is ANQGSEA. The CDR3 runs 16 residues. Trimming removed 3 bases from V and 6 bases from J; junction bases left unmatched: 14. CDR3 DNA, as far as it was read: TGCAGCGTTGATTTAACAGGGGGCTATCGGAGGGATGGC. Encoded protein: CSVDLTGGYRRDG. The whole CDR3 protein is CSVDLTGGYRRDGYTF.

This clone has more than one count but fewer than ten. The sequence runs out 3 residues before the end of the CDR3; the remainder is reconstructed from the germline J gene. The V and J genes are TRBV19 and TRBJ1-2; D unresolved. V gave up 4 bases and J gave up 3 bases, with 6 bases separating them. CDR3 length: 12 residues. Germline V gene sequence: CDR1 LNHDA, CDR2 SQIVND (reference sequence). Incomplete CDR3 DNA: TGTGCCAGTAGTAGTTCCGACTATGGC. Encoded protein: CASSSSDYG. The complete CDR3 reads CASSSSDYGYTF. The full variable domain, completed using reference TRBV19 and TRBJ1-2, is DGGITQSPKYLFRKEGQNVTLSCEQNLNHDAMYWYRQDPGQGLRLIYYSQIVNDFQKGDIAEGYSVSREKKESFPLTVTSAQKNPTAFYLCASSSSDYGYTFGSGTRLTVV.

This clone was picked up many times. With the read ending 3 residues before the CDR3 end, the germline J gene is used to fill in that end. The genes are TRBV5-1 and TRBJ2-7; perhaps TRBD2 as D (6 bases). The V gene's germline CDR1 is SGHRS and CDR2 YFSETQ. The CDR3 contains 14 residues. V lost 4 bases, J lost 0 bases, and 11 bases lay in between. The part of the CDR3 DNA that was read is TGCGCCAGCAGCGGGACTGCCAGCTCCTACGAG. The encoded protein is CASSGTASSYE. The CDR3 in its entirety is CASSGTASSYEQYF.

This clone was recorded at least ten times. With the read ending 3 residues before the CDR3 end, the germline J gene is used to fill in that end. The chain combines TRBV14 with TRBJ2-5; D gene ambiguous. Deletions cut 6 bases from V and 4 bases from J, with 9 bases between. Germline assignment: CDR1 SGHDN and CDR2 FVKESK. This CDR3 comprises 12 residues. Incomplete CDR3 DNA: TGTGCCAGCAGTAAAAGGGTAGAGACC. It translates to CASSKRVET. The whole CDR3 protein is CASSKRVETQYF.

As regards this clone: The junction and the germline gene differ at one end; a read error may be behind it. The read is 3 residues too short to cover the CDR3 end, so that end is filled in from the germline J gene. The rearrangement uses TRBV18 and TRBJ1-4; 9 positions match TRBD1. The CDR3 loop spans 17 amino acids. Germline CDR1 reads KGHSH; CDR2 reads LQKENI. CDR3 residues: CASTRDRALATKEKLFF. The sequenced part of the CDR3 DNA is TGTGCCAGCACCCGGGACAGGGCCTTAGCAACTAAGGAAAAA.

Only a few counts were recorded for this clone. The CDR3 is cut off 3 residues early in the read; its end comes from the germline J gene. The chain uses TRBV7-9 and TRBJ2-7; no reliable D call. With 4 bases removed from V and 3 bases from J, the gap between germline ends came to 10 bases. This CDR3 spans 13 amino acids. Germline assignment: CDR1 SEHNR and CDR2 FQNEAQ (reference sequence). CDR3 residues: CASSSLTGYEQYF. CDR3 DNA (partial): TGTGCCAGCAGCTCATTGACGGGCTACGAG. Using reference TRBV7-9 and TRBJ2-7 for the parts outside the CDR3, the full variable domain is DTGVSQNPRHKITKRGQNVTFRCDPISEHNRLYWYRQTLGQGPEFLTYFQNEAQLEKSRLLSDRFSAERPKGSFSTLEIQRTEQGDSAMYLCASSSLTGYEQYFGPGTRLTVT.

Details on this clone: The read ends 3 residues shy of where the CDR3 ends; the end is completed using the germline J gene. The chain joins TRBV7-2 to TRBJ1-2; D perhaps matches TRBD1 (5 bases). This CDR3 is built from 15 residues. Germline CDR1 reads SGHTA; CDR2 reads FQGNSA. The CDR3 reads CASSAGGEGYGGYTF. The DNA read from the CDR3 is TGTGCCAGCAGCGCTGGGGGGGAGGGCTATGGCGGC.